A selection of T cell receptor beta chains follows, all from one sample in a study of regulatory T cells in long-lasting Graves disease. Via MiXCR, TCRdb re-called the multiplex PCR reads, giving one row per CDR3 protein. This table holds fewer than 450,000 distinct CDR3 sequences, about a quarter found once. The specimen was peripheral blood mononuclear cells (PBMCs), collected when the disease was refractory, from a patient treated with antithyroid drugs. All receptors derive from a female donor with Graves disease. Each CDR3 is given with its conserved first and last residue. The D gene is left open where the match is weak. A row's size may be missing; if present it is once, few, many or a size class.

CDR3: CASSFGAGRLREQYF; DNA: TGTGCCAGCAGCTTTGGGGCGGGGAGGCTTCGCGAGCAGTACTTC; J: TRBJ2-7; size: NA; V: TRBV7-2; D: NA
CDR3: CASSQGLGQKSYEQYF; DNA: TGTGCCAGCAGCCAGGGGTTAGGGCAGAAGTCCTACGAGCAGTACTTC; J: TRBJ2-7; size: few; V: TRBV7-9; D: NA
CDR3: CAIISQGTTINQPQHF; DNA: TGTGCCATCATTTCCCAAGGGACCACAATCAATCAGCCCCAGCATTTT; J: TRBJ1-5; size: many; V: TRBV10-3; D: NA
CDR3: CSAGYGKTQYF; DNA: TGCAGCGCAGGGTACGGAAAGACCCAGTACTTC; J: TRBJ2-5; size: many; V: TRBV29-1; D: NA
CDR3: CASSLTHRGWDEKLFF; DNA: TGTGCCAGCAGCTTAACCCACCGGGGGTGGGATGAAAAACTGTTTTTT; J: TRBJ1-4; size: few; V: TRBV7-9; D: NA
CDR3: CSASGIGDVGTQYF; DNA: TGCAGTGCGAGTGGGATAGGCGATGTTGGGACCCAGTACTTC; J: TRBJ2-5; size: many; V: TRBV20-1; D: NA
CDR3: CASTADRAHGYTF; DNA: TGTGCCAGCACCGCGGACAGGGCCCATGGCTACACCTTC; J: TRBJ1-2; size: many; V: TRBV28; D: TRBD1
CDR3: CASRGQGAIETQYF; DNA: TGTGCCAGCAGGGGACAGGGGGCAATTGAGACCCAGTACTTC; J: TRBJ2-5; size: NA; V: TRBV6-1; D: TRBD1
CDR3: CASNPRGLLGGNQPQHF; DNA: TGTGCCAGCAACCCGAGGGGGCTACTTGGGGGCAATCAGCCCCAGCATTTT; J: TRBJ1-5; size: NA; V: TRBV6-2/TRBV6-3; D: TRBD1
CDR3: CASSQGLGLQETQYF; DNA: TGCGCCAGCAGCCAGGGTCTGGGCCTCCAAGAGACCCAGTACTTC; J: TRBJ2-5; size: NA; V: TRBV4-1; D: NA
CDR3: CASGLPRTGSRPDTIYF; DNA: TGTGCTAGTGGTTTGCCACGGACGGGATCTCGCCCCGACACCATATATTTT; J: TRBJ1-3; size: few; V: TRBV12-5; D: NA
CDR3: CATSRDSPRVPRFYEQYF; DNA: TGTGCCACCAGCAGAGATTCCCCTCGGGTCCCAAGATTCTACGAGCAGTACTTC; J: TRBJ2-7; size: few; V: TRBV15; D: NA
CDR3: CASSLVSGSYEQYF; DNA: TGCGCCAGCAGCTTGGTTAGCGGGAGTTACGAGCAGTACTTC; J: TRBJ2-7; size: many; V: TRBV5-5; D: TRBD2
CDR3: CASKKKATLGELFF; DNA: TGTGCCAGCAAAAAAAAGGCTACCTTAGGGGAGCTGTTTTTT; J: TRBJ2-2; size: NA; V: TRBV11-3; D: NA
CDR3: CASSTGIQETQYF; DNA: TGTGCCAGCAGTACAGGGATTCAAGAGACCCAGTACTTC; J: TRBJ2-5; size: many; V: TRBV12-3/TRBV12-4; D: NA
CDR3: CASSLPPVGQETQYF; DNA: TGTGCCAGCAGTTTACCCCCGGTGGGCCAAGAGACCCAGTACTTC; J: TRBJ2-5; size: many; V: TRBV27; D: NA